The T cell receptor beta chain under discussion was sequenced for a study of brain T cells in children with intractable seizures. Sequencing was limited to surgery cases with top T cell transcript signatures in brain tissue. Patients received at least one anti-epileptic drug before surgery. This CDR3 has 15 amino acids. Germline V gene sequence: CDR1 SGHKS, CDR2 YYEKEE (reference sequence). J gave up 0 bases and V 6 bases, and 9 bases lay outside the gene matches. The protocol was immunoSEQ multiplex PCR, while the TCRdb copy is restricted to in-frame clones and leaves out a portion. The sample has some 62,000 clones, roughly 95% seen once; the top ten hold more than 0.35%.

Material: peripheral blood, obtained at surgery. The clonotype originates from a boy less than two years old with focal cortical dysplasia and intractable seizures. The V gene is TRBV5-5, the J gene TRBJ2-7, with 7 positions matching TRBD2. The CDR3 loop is CASNIGTTSSYEQYF. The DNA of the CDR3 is TGTGCCAGCAACATCGGGACTACTAGCTCCTACGAGCAGTACTTC.